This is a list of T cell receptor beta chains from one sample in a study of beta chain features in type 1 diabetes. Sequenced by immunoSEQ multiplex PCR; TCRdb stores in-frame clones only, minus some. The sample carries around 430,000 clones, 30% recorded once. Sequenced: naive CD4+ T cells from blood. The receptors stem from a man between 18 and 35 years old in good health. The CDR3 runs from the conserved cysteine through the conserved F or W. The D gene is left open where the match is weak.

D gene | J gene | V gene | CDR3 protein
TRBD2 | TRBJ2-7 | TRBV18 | CASSQGLASSYEQYF
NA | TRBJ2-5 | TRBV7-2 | CASLGRAGETQYF
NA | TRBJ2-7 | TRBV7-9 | CASTPPALYEQYF
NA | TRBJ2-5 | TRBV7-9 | CASSLPGETQYF
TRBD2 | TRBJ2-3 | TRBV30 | CAWSGSGRATDTQYF
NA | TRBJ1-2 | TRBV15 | CATSRDTGSYGYTF
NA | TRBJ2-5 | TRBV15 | CATSRDPQRETQYF
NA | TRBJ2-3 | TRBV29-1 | CSVIAPGGTDTQYF
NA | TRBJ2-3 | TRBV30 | CAWDRGTDTQYF
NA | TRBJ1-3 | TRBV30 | CAWSVQPTSGNTIYF
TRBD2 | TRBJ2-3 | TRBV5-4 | CASRLAGGTDTQYF
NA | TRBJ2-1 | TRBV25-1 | CASSESVPDTNEQFF
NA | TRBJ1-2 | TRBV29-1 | CSVTDSYGYTF
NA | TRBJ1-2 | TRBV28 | CASTYPGGRGYGYTF
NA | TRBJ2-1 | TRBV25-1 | CASSEYRRAIGVNEQFF
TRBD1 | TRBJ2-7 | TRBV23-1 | CASSPEGALPNEQYF
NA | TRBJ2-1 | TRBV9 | CASSSDVGSYNEQFF
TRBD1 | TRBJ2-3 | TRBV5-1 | CASSQGTGSADTQYF
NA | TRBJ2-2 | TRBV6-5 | CASSQGTYNTGELFF
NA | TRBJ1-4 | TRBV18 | CASSSGLNEKLFF
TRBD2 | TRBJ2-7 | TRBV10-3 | CATGLAGGHSYEQYF
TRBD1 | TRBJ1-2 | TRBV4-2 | CASSQAGQGLAGYTF
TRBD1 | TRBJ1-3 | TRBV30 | CAWRVGTGSGNTIYF
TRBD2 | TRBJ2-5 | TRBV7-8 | CASSFWVGLAVQETQYF
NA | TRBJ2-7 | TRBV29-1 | CSVLNPREAAQYF
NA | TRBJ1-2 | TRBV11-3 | CASRGGDGYTF
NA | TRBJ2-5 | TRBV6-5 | CASSYSWALLGETQYF
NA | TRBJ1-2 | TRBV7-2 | CASSHRTGNYGYTF
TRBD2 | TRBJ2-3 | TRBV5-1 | CASSPGLAGRRATQYF
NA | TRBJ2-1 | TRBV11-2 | CASSLFRGRNEQFF
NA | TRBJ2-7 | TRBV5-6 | CASSLGQVYEQYF
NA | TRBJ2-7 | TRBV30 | CAWSVRGYEQYF
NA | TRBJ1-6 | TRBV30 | CAWSGGSHNSPLHF
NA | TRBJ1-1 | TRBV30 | CAWSYSTEAFF
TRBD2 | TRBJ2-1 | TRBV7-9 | CASSLSRGSGSRDEQFF
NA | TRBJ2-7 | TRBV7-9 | CASSSPQGRHYEQYF
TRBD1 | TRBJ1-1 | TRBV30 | CAFDRDQNTEAFF
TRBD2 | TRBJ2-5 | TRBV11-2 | CASSSSGAQETQYF
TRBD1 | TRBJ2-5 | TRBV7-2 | CASSYGTVQETQYF
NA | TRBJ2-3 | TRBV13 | CASSFSSSGAGDTQYF
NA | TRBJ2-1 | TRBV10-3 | CAARRGLHKDEQFF
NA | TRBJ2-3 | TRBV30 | CAWKQGQWTDTQYF
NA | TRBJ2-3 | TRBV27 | CASSFLGVEKDTQYF
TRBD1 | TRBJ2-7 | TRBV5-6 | CASSFGTGLGEQYF
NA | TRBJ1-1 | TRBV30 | CAWNRGSTEAFF
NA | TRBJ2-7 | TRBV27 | CASSGWDGTYEQYF
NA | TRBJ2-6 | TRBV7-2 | CASSFDTNGANVLTF
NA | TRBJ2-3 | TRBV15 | CATSSRPHTDTQYF
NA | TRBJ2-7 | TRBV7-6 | CASSLTTDSYEQYF
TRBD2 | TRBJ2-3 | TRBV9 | CASSVVGTSGITDTQYF
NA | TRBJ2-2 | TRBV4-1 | CASRSRQGNTGELFF
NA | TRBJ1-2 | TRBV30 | CAWSVGGVGGYTF
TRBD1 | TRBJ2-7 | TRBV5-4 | CASSLGTGRYEQYF
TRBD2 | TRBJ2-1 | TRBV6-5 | CASSRSSGGYNEQFF
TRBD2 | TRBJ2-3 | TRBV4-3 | CASSQESSGDSTDTQYF
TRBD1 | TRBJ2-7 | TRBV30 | CAWSRDRGSEQYF
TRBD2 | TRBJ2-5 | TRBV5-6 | CASSRLAGGETQYF